A selection of T cell receptor beta chains follows, all from one sample in a study of T-cell reconstitution after alpha-beta-depleted transplantation in children. MiXCR, run by TCRdb on the PCR reads, gives a single entry per CDR3 protein. This table has roughly 300,000 distinct CDR3 sequences, roughly 9.5% appearing once. Sequenced material: PBMCs from the stem cell graft donor, taken from the stem cell graft. These receptors were obtained from a human donor who donated a stem cell graft to a child with SCID. Both conserved end residues are part of each CDR3. Fields, in order: D gene, J gene, V gene, clone size, CDR3 protein, CDR3 DNA. D genes are given only for firm matches. Where a row states a size, it is once, few, many or the class of an expanded clone; other rows omit it.

>-|TRBJ1-1|TRBV27|-
CASSTGSAEAFF
TGTGCCAGCTCCACAGGGAGCGCTGAAGCTTTCTTT
>-|TRBJ2-7|TRBV21-1|-
CASSQRGREQASYEQYF
TGTGCCAGCAGCCAGCGAGGGCGGGAACAGGCGTCCTACGAGCAGTACTTC
>-|TRBJ1-4|TRBV10-3|few
CAISLGQNEKLFF
TGTGCCATCAGTCTAGGACAGAATGAAAAACTGTTTTTT
>-|TRBJ1-5|TRBV20-1|few
CSARGIGDTNQPQHF
TGCAGTGCTAGAGGCATAGGGGACACCAATCAGCCCCAGCATTTT
>TRBD2|TRBJ2-1|TRBV7-9|-
CASSLGGSGGTGQFF
TGTGCCAGCAGCTTAGGAGGTAGCGGGGGAACTGGGCAGTTCTTC
>-|TRBJ2-1|TRBV9|few
CASSVSGLANEQFF
TGTGCCAGCAGCGTTTCAGGGCTCGCGAATGAGCAGTTCTTC
>TRBD2|TRBJ2-1|TRBV12-3/TRBV12-4|-
CASSDPGRGAYNEQFF
TGTGCCAGCAGTGACCCGGGGCGGGGGGCCTACAATGAGCAGTTCTTC
>TRBD1|TRBJ2-7|TRBV20-1|-
CSARADRGRYEQYF
TGCAGTGCTAGAGCGGACAGGGGGCGATACGAGCAGTACTTC
>-|TRBJ1-1|TRBV18|-
CASSPGLQGEAFF
TGTGCCAGCTCACCCGGGTTACAAGGGGAAGCTTTCTTT
>-|TRBJ2-2|TRBV21-1|many
CARRLPGQDTTGELFF
TGTGCCAGAAGACTCCCGGGACAGGACACCACCGGGGAGCTGTTTTTT
>-|TRBJ1-4|TRBV20-1|-
CSARDPGRGPEKLFF
TGCAGTGCTAGAGATCCGGGCAGGGGACCCGAAAAACTGTTTTTT
>-|TRBJ1-1|TRBV20-1|-
CSGWGELNTEAFF
TGCAGCGGATGGGGAGAGCTGAACACTGAAGCTTTCTTT
>-|TRBJ1-6|TRBV20-1|-
CSASSAKGDNSPLHF
TGCAGTGCTAGTAGTGCCAAAGGCGATAATTCACCCCTCCACTTT
>-|TRBJ1-4|TRBV6-1|-
CASSDRTTGEKLFF
TGTGCCAGCAGTGATAGGACTACTGGTGAAAAACTGTTTTTT
>-|TRBJ1-1|TRBV27|-
CASSLYQGPLTEAFF
TGTGCCAGCAGTTTATATCAGGGGCCCCTCACTGAAGCTTTCTTT
>-|TRBJ2-3|TRBV10-3|-
CAISGVGVFGDTQYF
TGTGCCATCTCGGGGGTAGGGGTCTTTGGGGATACGCAGTATTTT
>-|TRBJ2-7|TRBV6-5|many
CASSTNYEQYF
TGTGCCAGCAGTACTAACTACGAGCAGTACTTC
>-|TRBJ1-4|TRBV6-1|few
CASSPQETHEKLFF
TGTGCCAGCAGCCCACAGGAGACGCATGAAAAACTGTTTTTT
>TRBD2|TRBJ2-1|TRBV7-3|many
CASSATSGGDNEQFF
TGTGCCAGCAGCGCAACTAGCGGGGGGGACAATGAGCAGTTCTTC
>TRBD1|TRBJ1-3|TRBV12-3/TRBV12-4|many
CASSRDSGNTIYF
TGTGCCAGCAGTAGGGACAGTGGAAACACCATATATTTT
>-|TRBJ2-1|TRBV25-1|many
CASRGLGGRSSYNEQFF
TGTGCCAGCAGGGGACTGGGCGGGCGCAGCTCCTACAATGAGCAGTTCTTC
>-|TRBJ2-7|TRBV18|-
CASSPTVDGEQYF
TGTGCCAGCTCACCAACGGTGGATGGCGAGCAGTACTTC
>-|TRBJ1-1|TRBV20-1|few
CSARTQQGTEAFF
TGCAGTGCGCGGACACAGCAAGGCACTGAAGCTTTCTTT
>TRBD2|TRBJ2-5|TRBV11-1|-
CASSSTGGLQETQYF
TGTGCCAGCAGCTCAACGGGGGGTCTTCAAGAGACCCAGTACTTC
>TRBD1|TRBJ1-3|TRBV9|-
CASSALGTATGNTIYF
TGTGCCAGCAGCGCTCTCGGGACAGCAACTGGAAACACCATATATTTT
>-|TRBJ2-6|TRBV19|few
CASSISIGAPGANVLTF
TGTGCCAGTAGTATATCTATTGGAGCTCCTGGGGCCAACGTCCTGACTTTC
>TRBD2|TRBJ2-3|TRBV20-1|few
CSARDMGLAGGYGDTQYF
TGCAGTGCTAGAGATATGGGACTAGCGGGGGGGTACGGTGATACGCAGTATTTT
>-|TRBJ1-1|TRBV10-3|few
CAISEGYTEAFF
TGTGCCATCAGTGAGGGGTACACTGAAGCTTTCTTT
>-|TRBJ2-2|TRBV20-1|-
CSARIRNTGELFF
TGCAGTGCTAGGATTAGGAACACCGGGGAGCTGTTTTTT
>-|TRBJ2-1|TRBV5-1|-
CASSLERGSSYNEQFF
TGCGCCAGCAGCTTGGAAAGGGGAAGCTCCTACAATGAGCAGTTCTTC
>TRBD2|TRBJ2-3|TRBV12-3/TRBV12-4|-
CASSPVAGGPDTQYF
TGTGCCAGCAGTCCAGTAGCGGGGGGGCCAGATACGCAGTATTTT
>-|TRBJ1-3|TRBV12-3/TRBV12-4|-
CASSLESSSGNTIYF
TGTGCCAGCAGTTTAGAGTCGAGCTCTGGAAACACCATATATTTT
>-|TRBJ1-2|TRBV10-2|few
CASREGQYSYTF
TGCGCCAGCAGGGAGGGACAATACAGCTACACCTTC
>-|TRBJ2-7|TRBV7-6|-
CASVLLGGGEQYF
TGTGCCAGCGTCCTACTAGGAGGCGGCGAGCAGTACTTC
>-|TRBJ2-6|TRBV9|few
CASSVSLDRDSGANVLTF
TGTGCCAGCAGCGTGAGTTTGGATCGCGACTCTGGGGCCAACGTCCTGACTTTC
>-|TRBJ2-7|TRBV15|few
CATSRDKTLSSYEQYF
TGTGCCACCAGCAGAGATAAGACCCTAAGCTCCTACGAGCAGTACTTC
>-|TRBJ2-7|TRBV6-1|few
CASSAGTEKIYEQYF
TGTGCCAGCAGTGCCGGGACGGAAAAGATTTACGAGCAGTACTTC
>TRBD2|TRBJ2-1|TRBV25-1|many
CASTAMTSGGEQFF
TGTGCCAGCACGGCCATGACTAGCGGGGGGGAGCAGTTCTTC
>-|TRBJ1-4|TRBV2|few
CASSTRWEKLFF
TGTGCCAGCAGTACGCGGTGGGAAAAACTGTTTTTT
>-|TRBJ1-2|TRBV7-2|-
CASSPRSAGYTF
TGTGCCAGCAGCCCTCGGTCGGCTGGCTACACCTTC
>TRBD2|TRBJ2-3|TRBV20-1|many
CSAVLGGSTDTQYF
TGCAGTGCCGTACTCGGGGGGTCCACAGATACGCAGTATTTT
>-|TRBJ2-1|TRBV9|many
CASGGYNEQFF
TGTGCCAGCGGGGGGTACAATGAGCAGTTCTTC
>TRBD2|TRBJ2-1|TRBV12-3/TRBV12-4|few
CASSFPPGGGANEQFF
TGTGCCAGCAGTTTCCCCCCCGGGGGGGGGGCCAATGAGCAGTTCTTC
>-|TRBJ2-1|TRBV7-9|-
CAHGGNYNEQFF
TGTGCCCACGGCGGGAATTACAATGAGCAGTTCTTC
>-|TRBJ2-7|TRBV27|-
CASSLRLGRDNYEQYF
TGTGCCAGCAGTTTGAGGTTGGGTAGAGACAACTACGAGCAGTACTTC
>-|TRBJ1-1|TRBV19|-
CASQQGNTEAFF
TGTGCCAGCCAGCAGGGTAACACTGAAGCTTTCTTT
>TRBD1|TRBJ2-7|TRBV7-2|few
CASSVRDRGPYEQYF
TGTGCCAGCAGCGTCCGGGACAGGGGACCCTACGAGCAGTACTTC
>TRBD2|TRBJ2-1|TRBV10-3|-
CAIRSPTSVNNEQFF
TGTGCCATCAGAAGTCCGACTAGCGTTAACAATGAGCAGTTCTTC
>TRBD1|TRBJ1-1|TRBV15|few
CATSRDRETGSMNTEAFF
TGTGCCACCAGCAGAGATCGGGAGACAGGGTCAATGAACACTGAAGCTTTCTTT
>TRBD1|TRBJ2-7|TRBV25-1|many
CASIGNRGDEQYF
TGTGCCAGCATAGGGAACAGGGGCGACGAGCAGTACTTC
>-|TRBJ1-1|TRBV29-1|few
CSVPQQNTEAFF
TGCAGCGTTCCGCAGCAGAACACTGAAGCTTTCTTT
>-|TRBJ2-7|TRBV6-5|many
CASSYSQGHYEQYF
TGTGCCAGCAGTTACTCGCAGGGCCACTACGAGCAGTACTTC